This T cell receptor (beta chain) came from a study of T cells in Graves' hyperthyroidism and ophthalmopathy. The CDR3 regions of TCR beta were amplified from RNA transcripts. HTBI primers were used for first-round RT-PCR of the TCR CDR3. TCRdb analysed the multiplex PCR reads with MiXCR anew, one entry per CDR3 protein. The profile shows some 350,000 distinct CDR3 sequences, 19% of them singletons. Those patients with uncontrolled infection, other autoimmune disease, pregnancy or lactation were excluded. CDR3 length equals 13 residues. Deletions cut 3 bases from V and 3 bases from J, with 8 bases between. Per germline, CDR1 LNHDA and CDR2 SQIVND (reference sequence).

The chain recombines TRBV19 with TRBJ1-1; weak D call: TRBD1 (5 bases). The sample comprised blood. The sequence came from a woman aged 18-29 years with Graves' hyperthyroidism. The CDR3 sequence: CASSIGADTEAFF. The CDR3 nucleotides read TGTGCCAGTAGTATCGGGGCGGACACTGAAGCTTTCTTT.